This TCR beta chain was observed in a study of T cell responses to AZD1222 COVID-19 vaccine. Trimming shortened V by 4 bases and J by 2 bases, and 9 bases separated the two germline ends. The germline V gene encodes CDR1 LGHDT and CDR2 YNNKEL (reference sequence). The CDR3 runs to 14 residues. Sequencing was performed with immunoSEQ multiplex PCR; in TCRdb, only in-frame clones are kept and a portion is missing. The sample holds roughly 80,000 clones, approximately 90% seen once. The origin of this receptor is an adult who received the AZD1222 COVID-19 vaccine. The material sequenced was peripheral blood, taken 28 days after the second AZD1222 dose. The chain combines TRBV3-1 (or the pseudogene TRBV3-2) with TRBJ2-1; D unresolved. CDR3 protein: CASSLTHAYNEQFF. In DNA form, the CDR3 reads TGTGCCAGCAGCCTTACCCATGCCTACAATGAGCAGTTCTTC.